The text below deals with one T cell receptor (beta chain). As yet, its antigen is unknown. The culture ran for around nine days before CD4+ T cells were isolated. Each participant was given two doses of one vaccine (BNT162b2 or mRNA-1273). Recipients of the vaccine had no prior SARS-CoV-2 infection and negative nucleocapsid antibodies. Cultures had half their medium replaced with IL-2 medium on days 3 and 7. The germline V gene has CDR1 MNHNY and CDR2 SVGAGI (reference sequence). CDR3 length: 19 residues. Trimming stripped 6 bases from V and 2 bases from J, with 27 bases between. Some clones are missing from TCRdb's copy, which holds only in-frame ones; the method was immunoSEQ multiplex PCR. The repertoire has approximately 74,000 clones, less than 75% of them found once; the top ten carry around 2.1%. The data originate from a study of vaccination effects on CD4 cells after COVID-19. Overall study findings and caveats: Vaccine- and infection-induced clones showed marked clonal contraction late following vaccination.

The source material was CD4+ T cells from PBMCs cultured without peptide, sampled after COVID-19 vaccination. J is TRBJ2-3 and V is TRBV6-6; D might be TRBD1 (5 bases). The receptor was derived from a human donor who received a COVID-19 vaccine. The CDR3 is CASSYRAGINQHLTDTQYF. The CDR3 nucleotides are TGTGCCAGCAGCTATCGAGCAGGGATCAACCAACACCTCACAGATACGCAGTATTTT.